Shown below are 13 T cell receptor beta chains from a single sample sequenced in a study of shared clonotypes between healthy human individuals. Clones were read by immunoSEQ multiplex PCR, and TCRdb kept only the in-frame ones, dropping some. The sample yields about 500,000 clones, 60% to 80% seen once. Sequencing was done on a sample of PBMCs. Receptors originate from a woman between 40 and 55 years old in good health. Some clones in this sample may be carry-over from other donors' samples.

On this clone: A far larger clone is off by one base, so a read error is likely. Distinct nucleotide sequences in the sample also encode this CDR3. This chain joins TRBV5-6 and TRBJ2-6, with D perhaps matching TRBD1 (6 bases). CDR3 length equals 17 residues. Germline CDR1 reads SGHDT; CDR2 reads YYEEEE. CDR3 in DNA: TGTGCCAGCAGCCCGGGACACCTAAGCTCTGGGGCCAACGTCCTAACTTTC. Its protein is CASSPGHLSSGANVLTF.

This CDR3 reads CASSGLAGRTGELFF. The CDR3 coding sequence is TGCGCCAGCAGTGGACTAGCGGGACGGACCGGGGAGCTGTTTTTT. This chain links TRBV10-2 with TRBJ2-2; TRBD2 agrees at 11 bases. The CDR3 spans 15 residues. Trimming at V came to 4 bases and at J to 5 bases, leaving 3 bases not matched to a gene. Germline V gene lookup returns CDR1 WSHSY and CDR2 SAAADI.

As for this clone: The likely explanation is a read error, given a far larger clone one base away. The sample has other DNA sequences that encode this CDR3 too. V and J are TRBV30 and TRBJ2-7; 8 bases line up with TRBD2. CDR1 and CDR2 (germline): GTSNPN, SVGIG (reference sequence). This CDR3 region has 15 residues. The CDR3 is CAWTPGTRPGSEQYF. CDR3 in DNA: TGCGCCTGGACCCCCGGGACTAGGCCCGGTTCGGAGCAGTACTTC.

This chain uses TRBV4-1 with TRBJ1-2; a weak D match, TRBD1 (6 bases). The V gene lost 0 bases and the J gene lost 0 bases, with 17 bases spanning the gap. The germline gives CDR1 MGHRA, CDR2 YSYEKL. CDR3 length: 18 amino acids. The CDR3 DNA reads TGCGCCAGCAGCCAAGATTACAGGGAGGCCACTACTAACTATGGCTACACCTTC. The encoded protein is CASSQDYREATTNYGYTF.

The chain carries TRBV28 and TRBJ2-7; D remains ambiguous. V was trimmed by 10 bases and J by 3 bases, leaving 13 bases between them. Germline V lookup: CDR1 MDHEN, CDR2 SYDVKM. The CDR3 runs to 12 residues. The CDR3 loop is CATDNDLYEQYF. Written as DNA, the CDR3 is TGTGCCACCGACAACGACCTCTACGAGCAGTACTTC.

The genes are TRBV27 and TRBJ1-4, with D unresolved. The ends were cut back, 7 bases at V and 0 bases at J, with 9 bases in the middle. This CDR3 has 14 residues. Germline lookup yields CDR1 MNHEY and CDR2 SMNVEV (reference sequence). CDR3 DNA: TGTGCCAGCACCAACCCTGCAACTAATGAAAAACTGTTTTTT. It codes for CASTNPATNEKLFF.

V and J are TRBV14 and TRBJ2-5, with no clear D. V dropped 3 bases and J dropped 5 bases, with 19 bases sitting between them. CDR1 SGHDN and CDR2 FVKESK come from the germline V gene. The CDR3 consists of 16 residues. The CDR3 DNA reads TGTGCCAGCAGCCAGATTCGTACTGGGCCGATGGAGACCCAGTACTTC. Its translation is CASSQIRTGPMETQYF.

Comment on this clone: A much larger clone differs from this one at a single base, so this may be a read error. The sample has other DNA sequences that encode this CDR3 too. The genes are TRBV15 and TRBJ2-3; D gene uncertain. CDR1 and CDR2 (germline): LNHNV, YYDKDF (reference sequence). This CDR3 has 13 residues. V was clipped by 3 bases and J by 3 bases, with 7 bases between them. CDR3 sequence: CATSSAITDTQYF. CDR3 nucleotide sequence: TGTGCCACCAGCAGCGCAATAACAGATACGCAGTATTTT.

V and J are TRBV7-3 and TRBJ2-2, with 11 positions matching TRBD2. CDR1 is SGHTA, CDR2 FQGTGA, per germline. This CDR3 has 17 residues. Trimming took 5 bases from V and 7 from J; bases not matched to a gene: 12. The DNA of the CDR3 is TGTGCCAGCAGCCTAAGTAGCGGGAGGGCCCGGCACGGGGAGCTGTTTTTT. It translates to CASSLSSGRARHGELFF. Full variable domain (outside the CDR3, taken from reference TRBV7-3 and TRBJ2-2): GAGVSQTPSNKVTEKGKYVELRCDPISGHTALYWYRQSLGQGPEFLIYFQGTGAADDSGLPNDRFFAVRPEGSVSTLKIQRTERGDSAVYLCASSLSSGRARHGELFFGEGSRLTVL.

The table lists this clone with a count of one. A far larger clone is one nucleotide away, so this likely arose from a read error. The rearrangement joins TRBV28 to TRBJ2-7, with no clear D. From germline, CDR1 is MDHEN and CDR2 SYDVKM. V lost 4 bases to trimming and J lost 4 bases, with 11 bases between them. CDR3 length: 13 amino acids. CDR3 region: CASSSRRWYEQYF. CDR3 DNA: TGTGCCAGCAGTTCACGACGGTGGTACGAGCAGTACTTC.

About this clone: This likely came from a read error, as a far larger clone is one base away. The sample carries other DNA sequences with the same CDR3. The rearrangement uses TRBV7-9 and TRBJ2-5; D is possibly TRBD2 (5 bases). This CDR3 is built from 15 residues. CDR1 is SEHNR, CDR2 FQNEAQ, per germline (reference sequence). V lost 5 bases and J 0 bases, leaving 13 bases between the germline ends. DNA of the CDR3: TGTGCCAGCAGCCAACAGAGGGAATACCAAGAGACCCAGTACTTC. It codes for CASSQQREYQETQYF.

Comments on this clone: A read error likely explains this, since a far larger clone differs by one base. This chain uses TRBV4-3 with TRBJ2-1; 8 bases agree with TRBD1. Germline lookup yields CDR1 LGHNA and CDR2 YSLEER. The CDR3 consists of 15 residues. The CDR3 DNA sequence: TGCGCCAGCAGCCAAGATTCAGGGGGCTACAATGTGCAGTTCTTC. This translates into CASSQDSGGYNVQFF.

This chain joins TRBV7-9 and TRBJ2-2; no clear D gene. The CDR3 sequence is 15 residues long. With 1 base removed from V and 5 bases from J, the gap between germline ends came to 11 bases. The germline gives CDR1 SEHNR, CDR2 FQNEAQ (reference sequence). CDR3 region: CASSLGTLGTGELFF. In DNA, the CDR3 is TGTGCCAGCAGCTTAGGGACCCTGGGGACCGGGGAGCTGTTTTTT.